Below are 5 T cell receptor beta chains sequenced from a single sample in a study of cytomegalovirus exposure and HLA in healthy donors. It was with 60 Vbeta and 13 Jbeta primers that the PCR ran. Assay used: immunoSEQ multiplex PCR; TCRdb lists only in-frame clones, some missing. This table has 150,000 to 200,000 clones, roughly 81% appearing once. What was sequenced was PBMCs. The receptors come from a woman between 18 and 29 years old in good health and CMV-seropositive.

V and J are TRBV5-8 and TRBJ1-5, with unresolved D. The CDR3 has 15 amino acids. Germline values: CDR1 SGHTS, CDR2 YDEGEE. V lost 4 bases and J lost 1, with 12 bases in between. In nucleotides, the CDR3 is TGTGCCAGCAGCGGTTTGCCCGCGAGCAATCAGCCCCAGCATTTT. Translation gives CASSGLPASNQPQHF.

V gene TRBV7-9 combines with J gene TRBJ2-3; D is possibly TRBD1 (5 bases). The germline gives CDR1 SEHNR, CDR2 FQNEAQ (reference sequence). The CDR3 spans 14 residues. Trimming removed 6 bases at V and 4 bases at J, with 14 bases between. The CDR3 DNA is TGTGCCAGCAGTCCTAGGGGCGCCCCAGATACGCAGTATTTT. Encoded protein: CASSPRGAPDTQYF.

The CDR3 coding sequence is TGTGCCAGCAGCTTCGGGATAGGGCTGTGGGGTAGCAATCAGCCCCAGCATTTT. Amino acids: CASSFGIGLWGSNQPQHF. The V gene is TRBV7-3, the J gene TRBJ1-5; D gene uncertain. Germline V gene lookup returns CDR1 SGHTA and CDR2 FQGTGA. V lost 3 bases, J lost 0 bases, and 18 bases lay in between. CDR3 length: 18 amino acids.

The chain has TRBV11-2 and TRBJ2-5; 7 nucleotides line up with TRBD1. J lost 2 bases, V lost 0 bases, and 6 bases had no gene match. There are 16 residues in the CDR3. Germline assignment: CDR1 SGHAT and CDR2 FQNNGV. DNA for the CDR3: TGTGCCAGCAGCTTAGAGCAGGGGGTATGGCAAGAGACCCAGTACTTC. As protein: CASSLEQGVWQETQYF.

The V gene is TRBV2, the J gene TRBJ2-1; no clear D gene. Trimming took off 4 bases at V and 10 bases at J, with 5 bases between the two ends. Germline CDR1 and CDR2: SNHLY and FYNNEI. The CDR3 loop spans 10 amino acids. Written as DNA, the CDR3 is TGTGCCAGCAGTGGGGCAGAGCAGTTCTTC. Amino acid sequence: CASSGAEQFF.